One sample yielded the 16 T cell receptor beta chains listed below, sequenced in a study of shared clonotypes between healthy human individuals. Profiled with immunoSEQ multiplex PCR; TCRdb holds only in-frame clones, not every one. This repertoire shows about 710,000 clones, more than 70% found once; its top ten account for roughly 1.9%. Sequencing was done on a sample of memory CD4+ T cells sorted from blood. As for subset: CD45RA-negative fraction. These receptor sequences come from a young woman in good health.

Only a few counts were recorded for this clone. The chain carries TRBV19 and TRBJ2-7, with D possibly TRBD2 on 7 matching bases. In germline, CDR1 is LNHDA, CDR2 SQIVND (reference sequence). The CDR3 totals 16 residues. Trimming left V 6 bases short and J 0 bases short, with 18 bases between. The CDR3 is CASSRGAAANSYEQYF. CDR3 nucleotides: TGTGCCAGTAGCCGGGGGGCGGCAGCGAACTCCTACGAGCAGTACTTC.

This clone was detected only a few times. In DNA form, the CDR3 reads TGCGCCAGCAGCCAAGAACAGGTCTCCGGCTACACCTTC. It codes for CASSQEQVSGYTF. This chain uses TRBV4-1 with TRBJ1-2; tentative D call: TRBD1 (5 bases). CDR3 length: 13 residues. V gave up 0 bases and J gave up 8 bases, with 10 bases separating them. Germline loops: CDR1 MGHRA, CDR2 YSYEKL.

This chain joins TRBV19 and TRBJ2-7; D possibly matches TRBD1 or TRBD2 (5 bases each). Germline lookup yields CDR1 LNHDA and CDR2 SQIVND (reference sequence). The CDR3 is 14 residues long. V was pared by 5 bases and J by 6 bases, with 17 bases between. CDR3 nucleotides: TGTGCCAGTAGTGCCCGGACCGGGGCTACCGAGCAGTACTTC. Protein product: CASSARTGATEQYF.

The chain links TRBV10-3 to TRBJ2-7; TRBD1 matches at 12 bases. CDR1 is ENHRY and CDR2 is SYGVKD in the germline V gene. The V and J ends lost 11 bases and 7 bases, in that order; junction bases with no gene match: 12. The CDR3 extends over 14 amino acids. The CDR3, as DNA: TGTGCCTCCAACGAGGGACAGGGGGCTTGGGAGCAGTACTTC. Its translation: CASNEGQGAWEQYF.

The table lists this clone with a few counts. A much larger clone is a single base away; this may be a read error. At the DNA level, this CDR3 is encoded by other sequences in the same sample as well. V is TRBV7-6 and J is TRBJ2-3; D uncertain. Germline-derived CDR1 and CDR2 are SGHVS and FNYEAQ. CDR3 length equals 11 residues. The germline V and J ends were trimmed by 6 bases and 2 bases, with 3 bases remaining between them. The CDR3 DNA follows: TGTGCCAGCAGTTCCACAGATACGCAGTATTTT. Protein sequence: CASSSTDTQYF.

The rearrangement links TRBV5-1 to TRBJ2-7, with 7 nucleotides matching TRBD1. Germline V gene data show CDR1 as SGHRS and CDR2 as YFSETQ. J gave up 3 bases and V 0 bases, and 9 bases lay outside the gene matches. This CDR3 region has 16 residues. The CDR3 is CASSLAGQVSVYEQYF. The CDR3 region has the DNA TGCGCCAGCAGCTTGGCCGGACAGGTCAGCGTCTACGAGCAGTACTTC.

A word on this clone: Other DNA sequences of this sample code for an identical CDR3. V gene TRBV28 combines with J gene TRBJ1-2; D remains ambiguous. V lost 7 bases and J lost 1, with 4 bases in between. This CDR3 is 11 amino acids long. Per germline, CDR1 MDHEN and CDR2 SYDVKM. The CDR3 sequence: CASISNYGYTF. The CDR3 DNA follows: TGTGCCAGCATTAGTAACTATGGCTACACCTTC.

The chain couples TRBV27 to TRBJ2-5; possible D gene TRBD1, 5 bases. The germline V gene has CDR1 MNHEY and CDR2 SMNVEV (reference sequence). The length of the CDR3 is 14 residues. Trimming removed 4 bases at V and 4 bases at J, with 13 bases between. The CDR3 is CASSSRRVSETQYF. CDR3 nucleotides: TGTGCCAGCAGTTCCCGCAGGGTGTCAGAGACCCAGTACTTC.

The chain recombines TRBV4-1 with TRBJ2-2; 8 positions match TRBD2. Unmatched junction bases numbered 6, after V lost 3 bases and J lost 3 bases. Germline V gives CDR1 MGHRA, CDR2 YSYEKL. There are 16 residues in the CDR3. The CDR3 DNA is TGCGCCAGCAGCCAGCCGGGACTAGGGTACACCGGGGAGCTGTTTTTT. This codes for CASSQPGLGYTGELFF.

The chain uses TRBV19 and TRBJ2-7; 8 bases agree with TRBD1. J gave up 3 bases and V 6 bases, and 7 bases lay outside the gene matches. The V gene's germline CDR1 is LNHDA and CDR2 SQIVND (reference sequence). The CDR3 has 14 amino acids. CDR3 sequence reads: CASSSQDRVYEQYF. CDR3 coding DNA: TGTGCCAGTAGCTCTCAGGACAGGGTCTACGAGCAGTACTTC.

Turning to this clone: Other nucleotide sequences from this sample produce the same CDR3. V usage is TRBV18 and J usage is TRBJ1-5; D is unclear. Germline CDR1 KGHSH, CDR2 LQKENI. With 2 bases removed from V and 0 bases from J, the gap between germline ends came to 5 bases. The CDR3 runs 14 residues. DNA of the CDR3: TGTGCCAGCTCACCAGGGCATAGCAATCAGCCCCAGCATTTT. This encodes CASSPGHSNQPQHF.

The CDR3 DNA is TGTGCCAGCAGCCGGACAGGGGCTGAAAGGTACGAGCAGTACTTC. The encoded protein is CASSRTGAERYEQYF. The rearrangement joins TRBV4-2 to TRBJ2-5; 9 bases line up with TRBD1. The DNA end is a closer match to TRBJ2-7, so the J assignment may be wrong. CDR1 LGHNA and CDR2 YNFKEQ come from the germline V gene. This CDR3 spans 15 amino acids.

The rearrangement joins TRBV29-1 to TRBJ1-4; no definite D call. V shed 7 bases and J shed 7 bases, with 16 bases lying between them. The germline V gene encodes CDR1 SQVTM and CDR2 ANQGSEA. The CDR3 runs to 13 residues. The CDR3 is CSAAGGRGEKLFF. DNA of the CDR3: TGCAGCGCCGCGGGAGGGCGCGGTGAAAAACTGTTTTTT.

This rearrangement joins TRBV25-1 to TRBJ2-3, with D perhaps matching TRBD2 (6 bases). In germline, CDR1 is MGHDK, CDR2 SYGVNS. This CDR3 is built from 18 residues. The V end lost 6 bases, the J end lost 5 bases, and 27 bases lay between the germline ends. The CDR3 reads CASSNTTATTREVDTQYF. The CDR3 DNA follows: TGTGCCAGCAGCAACACAACAGCGACTACCAGGGAGGTAGATACGCAGTATTTT. The whole variable domain, remainder taken from reference TRBV25-1 and TRBJ2-3, is EADIYQTPRYLVIGTGKKITLECSQTMGHDKMYWYQQDPGMELHLIHYSYGVNSTEKGDLSSESTVSRIRTEHFPLTLESARPSHTSQYLCASSNTTATTREVDTQYFGPGTRLTVL.

The gene calls are TRBV5-4 and TRBJ2-7, with 12 bases that match TRBD1. The CDR3 has 15 amino acids. In germline, CDR1 is SGHNT, CDR2 YYREEE (reference sequence). V trimming: 4 bases; J trimming: 4 bases; junction bases outside the gene matches: 6. The CDR3 DNA reads as TGTGCCAGCAGCGCCCGGGACAGGGGGCCGTACGAGCAGTACTTC. It is translated as CASSARDRGPYEQYF.

This sequence joins TRBV7-6 and TRBJ2-1; 11 nucleotides agree with TRBD2. The CDR3 covers 16 residues. V was pared by 1 base and J by 9 bases, with 8 bases of the junction left unmatched. Germline CDR1 SGHVS, CDR2 FNYEAQ. The CDR3 DNA sequence: TGTGCCAGCAGCTTAGTCGTAGCGGGAGGGCCGGTTGAGCAGTTCTTC. Protein: CASSLVVAGGPVEQFF.